The 15 T cell receptor beta chains presented below share a single source sample, sequenced in a study of post-analysis software for immune sequencing data. Each TCR beta cDNA library carried unique molecular identifiers. TCRdb passed the PCR reads through MiXCR, listing each CDR3 protein once. The sample holds 700,000 to 900,000 distinct CDR3 sequences, under 60% seen once. The antigens for these receptors are not known. Findings and limits, study-wide: Five or six TRBV segments, TRBV5-6, TRBV5-1 and TRBV20-1 among them, were found more frequent in patients than controls.

Sequences were obtained from blood. The receptors derive from a girl under 18 with multiple sclerosis.

The V and J genes are TRBV12-3 or TRBV12-4 and TRBJ2-7; possibly TRBD1 for D (8 bases). There are 16 residues in the CDR3. The V end was cut by 6 bases, the J end by 4 bases, with 22 bases between. For the CDR3, the DNA is TGTGCCAGCAGCCGCCCCTGGACAGGGAGGGCGTACGAGCAGTACTTC. It codes for CASSRPWTGRAYEQYF.

The chain joins TRBV12-3 or TRBV12-4 to TRBJ2-1; D gene unclear. The V end was cut by 6 bases, the J end by 5 bases, with 11 bases between. CDR3 length: 13 amino acids. CDR3 residues: CASSVQPNNEQFF. The CDR3 nucleotides read TGTGCCAGCAGCGTCCAGCCGAACAATGAGCAGTTCTTC.

The chain couples TRBV12-3 or TRBV12-4 to TRBJ2-2, with 11 nucleotides matching TRBD2. J lost 0 bases, V lost 4 bases, and 13 bases had no gene match. The length of the CDR3 is 20 residues. CDR3 DNA: TGTGCCAGCAGTTCGAGACTAGCGGGATGGCTTGGGGCGAACACCGGGGAGCTGTTTTTT. It encodes CASSSRLAGWLGANTGELFF.

In the case of this clonotype: An end of the junction does not agree with germline; a read error may underlie this. The CDR3 nucleotides are TGTGCTAGCAGCCTCCTCGGGACTAGCAATGAGCAGTTCTTC. It yields the protein CASSLLGTSNEQFF. The chain couples TRBV7-7 to TRBJ2-1; 8 positions agree with TRBD2. This CDR3 has 14 residues. Germline values: CDR1 SSHAT, CDR2 FNYEAQ (reference sequence).

This clonotype was detected a few times. This chain joins TRBV7-9 and TRBJ1-2, with D tentatively TRBD1 (5 bases). V was clipped by 5 bases and J by 6 bases, with 22 bases between them. The CDR3 consists of 16 residues. The germline CDR1 and CDR2 sequences are SEHNR and FQNEAQ (reference sequence). The CDR3 region is CASSPPGHGASDGYTF. CDR3 bases: TGTGCCAGCAGCCCGCCCGGTCACGGGGCTAGCGATGGCTACACCTTC.

This clonotype showed up just a few times. The V call is TRBV4-3, the J call TRBJ2-1; D gene uncertain. The CDR3 has 15 residues. Germline CDR1 is LGHNA and CDR2 is YSLEER. V dropped 2 bases and J dropped 0 bases, with 8 bases sitting between them. This CDR3 reads CASSQKQSSYNEQFF. The CDR3 DNA reads TGCGCCAGCAGCCAAAAGCAAAGCTCCTACAATGAGCAGTTCTTC.

V usage is TRBV29-1 and J usage is TRBJ2-1, with 8 bases fitting TRBD2. V lost 2 bases to trimming and J lost 9 bases; unmatched junction nucleotides: 6. Germline CDR1 SQVTM, CDR2 ANQGSEA. The CDR3 has 13 residues. CDR3 sequence: CSVETTAGAEQFF. For the CDR3, the DNA is TGCAGCGTTGAAACAACAGCGGGAGCTGAGCAGTTCTTC.

This clonotype has just a few counts. The chain joins TRBV5-1 to TRBJ2-7; tentative D call: TRBD2 (6 bases). The V end lost 0 bases, the J end lost 2 bases, and 9 bases lay between the germline ends. The germline CDR1 and CDR2 sequences are SGHRS and YFSETQ. This CDR3 is built from 14 residues. This CDR3 is CASSLDGGAYEQYF. The CDR3 DNA follows: TGCGCCAGCAGCTTGGATGGAGGGGCCTACGAGCAGTACTTC.

V usage is TRBV9 and J usage is TRBJ2-7; 8 bases match TRBD1. The germline V gene encodes CDR1 SGDLS and CDR2 YYNGEE. This CDR3 has 16 amino acids. Trimming cost V 0 bases and J 0 bases; bases outside gene matches: 5. CDR3 residues: CASSVDRDRPSYEQYF. DNA of the CDR3: TGTGCCAGCAGCGTAGATAGGGACAGGCCCTCCTACGAGCAGTACTTC.

V gene TRBV7-3 combines with J gene TRBJ2-1; 9 bases are a match to TRBD2. V shed 0 bases and J 9 bases; nucleotides not matched to a gene: 3. Germline V gives CDR1 SGHTA, CDR2 FQGTGA. The CDR3 loop spans 14 amino acids. CDR3 region: CASSLTASGAEQFF. The DNA for the CDR3 is TGTGCCAGCAGCTTAACAGCTAGCGGGGCTGAGCAGTTCTTC.

V and J are TRBV6-1 and TRBJ2-1, with D possibly being TRBD2 (6 bases). V lost 5 bases, J lost 11 bases, and 13 bases lay in between. This CDR3 has 12 residues. Germline V lookup: CDR1 MNHNS, CDR2 SASEGT. CDR3 sequence (DNA): TGTGCCAGCAGTCTTGGGACTCCACAGCAGTTCTTC. Protein product: CASSLGTPQQFF.

Remarks on this clonotype: The junction departs from germline at one end; a sequencing error may be responsible. This chain connects TRBV7-9 to TRBJ2-7, with a tentative D call TRBD2 (6 bases). Germline values: CDR1 SEHNR, CDR2 FQNEAQ (reference sequence). This CDR3 comprises 14 residues. Here the CDR3 DNA reads TGCGCCAGCAGCTCAGGACGGGAGTGGAACGAGCAGTACTTC. Translated, it gives CASSSGREWNEQYF.

Turning to this clonotype: One junction end does not reproduce the germline sequence, and a read error may be involved. CDR3 protein: CAGRMTGLYEQYF. CDR3 DNA: TGCGCCGGCAGAATGACAGGGCTCTACGAGCAGTACTTC. V is TRBV5-1 and J is TRBJ2-7; 7 bases align to TRBD1. The V gene's germline CDR1 is SGHRS and CDR2 YFSETQ. The CDR3 is made up of 13 amino acids.

V usage is TRBV4-3 and J usage is TRBJ2-7, with unresolved D. This CDR3 contains 16 residues. CDR1 and CDR2 (germline): LGHNA, YSLEER. The V end lost 0 bases, the J end lost 2 bases, and 14 bases lay between the germline ends. Written as DNA, the CDR3 is TGCGCCAGCAGCCAAGATGTGGGATGGGGAACCTACGAGCAGTACTTC. Amino acid sequence: CASSQDVGWGTYEQYF.

CDR3 nucleotide sequence: TGTGCCAGCAGTTTAAAGGAAGGGCAGTATTTT. Protein product: CASSLKEGQYF. This chain uses TRBV12-3 or TRBV12-4 with TRBJ2-3; D unresolved. V dropped 2 bases and J dropped 11 bases, with 8 bases sitting between them. The CDR3 runs 11 residues.